This T cell receptor (beta chain) was obtained from a study of T cell clones after liver transplantation. This CDR3 contains 15 residues. V lost 1 base, J lost 7 bases, and 13 bases lay in between. Germline assignment: CDR1 LGHNA and CDR2 YSLEER. This table comes from immunoSEQ multiplex PCR, and its TCRdb copy is limited to in-frame clones, with some not included. The sample consists of 15,000 to 20,000 clones, around 80% of them appearing once. The sample consisted of CD8+ T cells from blood, taken around 48 months after liver transplant. The sequence derives from a human patient who received a liver transplant. The T cells may partly be graft donor cells. The genes are TRBV4-3 and TRBJ1-4, with D maybe TRBD1 (6 bases). This CDR3 reads CASSQGRGQGEKLFF. The CDR3 DNA is TGCGCCAGCAGCCAAGGGCGGGGGCAAGGTGAAAAACTGTTTTTT.